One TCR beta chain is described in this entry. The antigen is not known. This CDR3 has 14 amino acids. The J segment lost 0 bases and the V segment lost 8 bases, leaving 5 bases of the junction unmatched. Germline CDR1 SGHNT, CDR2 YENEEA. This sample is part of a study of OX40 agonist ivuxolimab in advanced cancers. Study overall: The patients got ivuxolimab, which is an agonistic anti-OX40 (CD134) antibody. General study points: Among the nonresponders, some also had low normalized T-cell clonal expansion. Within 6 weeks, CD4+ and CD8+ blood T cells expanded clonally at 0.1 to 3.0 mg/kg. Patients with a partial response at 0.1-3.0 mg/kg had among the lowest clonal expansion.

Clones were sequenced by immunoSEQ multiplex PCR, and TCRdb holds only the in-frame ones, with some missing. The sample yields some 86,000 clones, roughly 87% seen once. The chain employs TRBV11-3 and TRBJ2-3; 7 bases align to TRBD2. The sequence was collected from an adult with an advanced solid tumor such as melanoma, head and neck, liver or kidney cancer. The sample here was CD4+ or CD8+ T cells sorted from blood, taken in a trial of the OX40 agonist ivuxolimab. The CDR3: CASGNGRSTDTQYF. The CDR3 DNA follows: TGTGCCAGCGGGAACGGGAGGAGCACAGATACGCAGTATTTT.